These 21 T cell receptor beta chains were all obtained from the same sample, sequenced in a study of T-cell reconstitution after alpha-beta-depleted transplantation in children. Unique molecular identifiers were incorporated during preparation of the TCRbeta library. Using its own MiXCR run on the PCR reads, TCRdb lists one record per CDR3 protein. This sample has approximately 110,000 distinct CDR3 sequences, with 10% to 13% found just once. The input for sequencing was PBMCs, taken before TCRalphabeta/CD19-depleted stem cell transplant. The receptors were gathered from a boy aged 2-15 years with acute lymphoblastic leukemia, due to receive a stem cell transplant.

This clonotype was seen a few times. The V gene is TRBV10-3, the J gene TRBJ2-1; the match to TRBD2 covers 8 bases. Germline V gives CDR1 ENHRY, CDR2 SYGVKD. Trimming took 7 bases from V and 9 from J; bases not matched to a gene: 11. The CDR3 contains 14 residues. The CDR3 region is CAIKTGGLIAEQFF. CDR3 sequence (DNA): TGTGCCATCAAAACGGGAGGGCTCATCGCTGAGCAGTTCTTC.

This clonotype has more than one count but fewer than ten. The rearrangement uses TRBV6-6 and TRBJ2-7; D not certain. The germline V gene has CDR1 MNHNY and CDR2 SVGAGI (reference sequence). Between the trimmed V and J ends, which lost 6 bases and 3 bases, there was a span of 12 bases. This CDR3 contains 13 residues. In nucleotides, the CDR3 is TGTGCCAGCAGCCATGGAGAGGTCTACGAGCAGTACTTC. The encoded protein is CASSHGEVYEQYF.

This clonotype was seen a few times. The DNA of the CDR3 is TGCGCCAGCAGCACGGGGTCCTACGAGCAGTACTTC. Amino acids: CASSTGSYEQYF. The chain recombines TRBV5-1 with TRBJ2-7, with a weak D call TRBD2 (5 bases). V gave up 4 bases and J gave up 1 base, with 6 bases separating them. The CDR3 runs 12 residues. CDR1 and CDR2 (germline): SGHRS, YFSETQ.

In its sample, this clonotype was seen many times. The rearrangement joins TRBV5-1 to TRBJ2-7; D is undetermined. V lost 2 bases, J lost 2 bases, and 14 bases lay in between. Germline V lookup: CDR1 SGHRS, CDR2 YFSETQ. The CDR3 covers 15 residues. CDR3 nucleotide sequence: TGCGCCAGCAGCTTTCGCACGGAGTTAACCTACGAGCAGTACTTC. Its translation is CASSFRTELTYEQYF.

This clonotype was detected once. Compared with germline, one end of the junction differs, possibly owing to a read error. The chain combines TRBV20-1 with TRBJ2-7; no firm D call. From germline, CDR1 is DFQATT and CDR2 SNEGSKA (reference sequence). CDR3 length equals 14 residues. CDR3 region: CSARGGASSYDQYF. The CDR3 nucleotides are TGCAGTGCTAGAGGAGGAGCCTCTTCCTACGATCAGTACTTC.

V is TRBV5-6 and J is TRBJ1-2; D is unresolved. This CDR3 is built from 11 residues. V shed 4 bases and J shed 7 bases, with 8 bases lying between them. Germline CDR1 is SGHDT and CDR2 is YYEEEE. This CDR3 reads CASSLNRGYTF. The DNA of the CDR3 is TGTGCCAGCAGCCTAAACCGTGGCTACACCTTC.

This clonotype was seen a few times. V gene TRBV5-6 combines with J gene TRBJ1-4; D unresolved. The CDR3 runs to 15 residues. Per germline, CDR1 SGHDT and CDR2 YYEEEE. Trimming cost V 0 bases and J 2 bases, with 8 bases left between them. The CDR3 nucleotides read TGTGCCAGCAGCTTGGCGTACGGCACTAATGAAAAACTGTTTTTT. This sequence encodes CASSLAYGTNEKLFF.

Note on this clonotype: A much larger clone lies a single base off, so this may be a read error. This chain connects TRBV5-5 to TRBJ2-3; D call uncertain. Germline lookup yields CDR1 SGHKS and CDR2 YYEKEE (reference sequence). The CDR3 length is 12 residues. CDR3 DNA sequence: TGTGCCAGCAGCCCCCTCACAGATACGCATTATTTT. It codes for CASSPLTDTHYF.

This clonotype was detected ten times or more. The rearrangement joins TRBV10-3 to TRBJ1-2; TRBD1 might be the D (5 bases). V lost 0 bases and J lost 8, with 13 bases in between. The V gene's germline CDR1 is ENHRY and CDR2 SYGVKD. The CDR3 totals 14 residues. The CDR3 DNA sequence: TGTGCCATCAGTGAGTCTGTCCCAGGGAGAGGCTACACCTTC. Amino acid sequence: CAISESVPGRGYTF.

The rearrangement joins TRBV18 to TRBJ1-5; weak D call: TRBD1 (5 bases). Germline-derived CDR1 and CDR2 are KGHSH and LQKENI. CDR3 length: 14 amino acids. Trimming stripped 6 bases from V and 7 bases from J, with 16 bases between. CDR3 residues: CASSPTGEGQPQHF. The CDR3 region has the DNA TGTGCCAGCTCCCCGACGGGGGAGGGCCAGCCCCAGCATTTT.

The J gene is TRBJ2-3, the V gene TRBV20-1, with TRBD2 matching over 7 bases. V trimming: 1 base; J trimming: 0 bases; junction bases outside the gene matches: 1. The CDR3 runs to 14 residues. Germline V gene data show CDR1 as DFQATT and CDR2 as SNEGSKA (reference sequence). CDR3 sequence (DNA): TGCAGTGCTAGAGTTAGCGGGAGCACAGATACGCAGTATTTT. It is translated as CSARVSGSTDTQYF.

This clonotype was detected a few times. The chain employs TRBV29-1 and TRBJ2-2, with D unresolved. Trimming took 4 bases from V and 8 from J, leaving 20 bases between them. CDR3 size: 15 residues. Germline V gene data show CDR1 as SQVTM and CDR2 as ANQGSEA. The CDR3 reads CSVGVVGSLIGELFF. In nucleotides, the CDR3 is TGCAGCGTTGGAGTAGTAGGATCCCTGATTGGGGAGCTGTTTTTT.

This chain connects TRBV7-6 to TRBJ2-2; tentatively, D is TRBD1 (6 bases). Germline CDR1 SGHVS, CDR2 FNYEAQ. The CDR3 runs to 16 residues. The V gene lost 4 bases and the J gene lost 4 bases, with 16 bases spanning the gap. The CDR3 DNA sequence: TGTGCCAGCAGCTCAGGACAGCGTGCGCCCACCGGGGAGCTGTTTTTT. Translating gives CASSSGQRAPTGELFF.

This clonotype occurred many times. The CDR3 DNA reads as TGTGCCAGCAGCCTCTCGGGAGGCCCGGGGAACAGTGAGCAGTTCTTC. Its protein product is CASSLSGGPGNSEQFF. The rearrangement links TRBV6-5 to TRBJ2-1, with 7 bases fitting TRBD2. Looked up from germline, CDR1 is MNHEY and CDR2 is SVGAGI. CDR3 length equals 16 residues. Trimming at V came to 6 bases and at J to 9 bases, leaving 17 bases not matched to a gene.

This clonotype was counted a few times. The V and J genes are TRBV6-5 and TRBJ2-1; TRBD2 is a possible D gene (5 bases). The CDR3 contains 15 residues. V gave up 4 bases and J gave up 3 bases, with 13 bases separating them. CDR1 and CDR2 (germline): MNHEY, SVGAGI. This chain's CDR3 is CASSLLGMNYNEQFF. The DNA of the CDR3 is TGTGCCAGCAGTTTACTAGGAATGAACTACAATGAGCAGTTCTTC.

At least ten counts were recorded for this clonotype. V and J are TRBV5-5 and TRBJ1-5; D is unclear. This CDR3 has 14 amino acids. V was shortened by 0 bases and J by 3 bases, with 7 bases between the two germline ends. Germline V gives CDR1 SGHKS, CDR2 YYEKEE (reference sequence). CDR3 sequence reads: CASSLGAVNQPQHF. The DNA of the CDR3 is TGTGCCAGCAGCTTGGGGGCAGTCAATCAGCCCCAGCATTTT.

This clonotype was seen at least ten times. The chain uses TRBV20-1 and TRBJ2-5; D could derive from TRBD1 or TRBD2 (5 bases each). CDR1 and CDR2 from the germline V gene are DFQATT and SNEGSKA (reference sequence). The CDR3 runs 13 residues. Trimming removed 5 bases at V and 4 bases at J, with 14 bases between. DNA for the CDR3: TGCAGTGCTGAAGATGGGGGTCGAGAGACCCAGTACTTC. It yields the protein CSAEDGGRETQYF.

Many counts were recorded for this clonotype. The J gene is TRBJ2-3, the V gene TRBV29-1; possibly TRBD2 for D (6 bases). Trimming left V 0 bases short and J 6 bases short, with 7 bases between. This CDR3 is 12 amino acids long. Germline CDR1 reads SQVTM; CDR2 reads ANQGSEA. The CDR3 reads CSVEDGGDTQYF. The CDR3 DNA sequence: TGCAGCGTTGAAGATGGGGGGGATACGCAGTATTTT.

This clonotype was found a few times. V usage is TRBV11-2 and J usage is TRBJ2-2; D perhaps matches TRBD1 (5 bases). Trimming took off 4 bases at V and 1 base at J, with 16 bases between the two ends. Per the germline V gene, CDR1 is SGHAT and CDR2 is FQNNGV. This CDR3 region has 17 residues. The CDR3 sequence: CASSSGTRQGNTGELFF. The CDR3, as DNA: TGTGCCAGCAGCTCAGGCACCCGCCAGGGGAACACCGGGGAGCTGTTTTTT.

The rearrangement uses TRBV20-1 and TRBJ1-1; the D gene is possibly TRBD1 (5 bases). Trimming left V 5 bases short and J 5 bases short, with 15 bases between. The CDR3 is 13 residues long. Germline loops: CDR1 DFQATT, CDR2 SNEGSKA (reference sequence). CDR3 coding DNA: TGCAGTGCTGCAAGACAGATAATTACTGAAGCTTTCTTT. Amino acid sequence: CSAARQIITEAFF.

The table lists this clonotype with many counts. The CDR3 reads CASSGGLTDGGINEQFF. The CDR3 coding sequence is TGTGCCAGCAGCGGGGGATTGACTGACGGGGGCATTAATGAGCAGTTCTTC. The genes are TRBV9 and TRBJ2-1; D tentatively reads TRBD1 or TRBD2 (6 bases each). The CDR3 loop spans 17 amino acids. CDR1 and CDR2 from the germline V gene are SGDLS and YYNGEE. Trimming stripped 3 bases from V and 7 bases from J, with 23 bases between.